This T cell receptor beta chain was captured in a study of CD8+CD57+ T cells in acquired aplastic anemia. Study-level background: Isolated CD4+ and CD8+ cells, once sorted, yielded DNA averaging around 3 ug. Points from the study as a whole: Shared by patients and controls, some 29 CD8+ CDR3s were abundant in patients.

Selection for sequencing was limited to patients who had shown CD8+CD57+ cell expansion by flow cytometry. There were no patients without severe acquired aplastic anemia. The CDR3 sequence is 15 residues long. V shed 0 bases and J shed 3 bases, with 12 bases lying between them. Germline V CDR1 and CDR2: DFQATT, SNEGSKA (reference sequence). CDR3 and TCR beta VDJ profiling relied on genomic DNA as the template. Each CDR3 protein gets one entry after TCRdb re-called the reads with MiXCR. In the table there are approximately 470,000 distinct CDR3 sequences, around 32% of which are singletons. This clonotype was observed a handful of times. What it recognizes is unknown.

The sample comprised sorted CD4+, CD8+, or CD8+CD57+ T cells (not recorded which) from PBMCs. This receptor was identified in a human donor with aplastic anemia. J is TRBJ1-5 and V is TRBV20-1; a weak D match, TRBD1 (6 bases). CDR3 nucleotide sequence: TGCAGTGCTAGAGATGGGAGACAGGTCAATCAGCCCCAGCATTTT. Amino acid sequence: CSARDGRQVNQPQHF.